Shown below are 27 T cell receptor beta chains from a single sample sequenced in a study of identical twins. TCRdb recomputed calls from the 5' RACE reads with MiXCR, one row per CDR3 protein. The sample lists fewer than 800,000 distinct CDR3 sequences; around 7.4% were seen once. The sample was also reused in another study, on yellow fever vaccine responses in identical twins.

The sequencing input was PBMCs. The receptor source for this set is a woman aged 18-30 years in good health.

This clonotype has a count of ten or more. The chain uses TRBV5-6 and TRBJ2-1; 9 nucleotides align to TRBD2. CDR3 size: 14 residues. V was pared by 5 bases and J by 7 bases, with 7 bases of the junction left unmatched. Germline V gene lookup returns CDR1 SGHDT and CDR2 YYEEEE. CDR3 sequence reads: CASSRTSVENEQFF. The CDR3 DNA is TGTGCCAGCAGTCGGACTAGCGTGGAGAATGAGCAGTTCTTC.

As for this clonotype: A junction end diverges from the germline sequence, so it may reflect a read error. The gene calls are TRBV20-1 and TRBJ1-1, with D unresolved. The CDR3 totals 13 residues. Looked up from germline, CDR1 is DFQATT and CDR2 is SNEGSKA (reference sequence). The CDR3 protein is CSPSKTPDTEAFF. CDR3 nucleotides: TGCAGTCCTAGTAAGACCCCGGACACTGAAGCTTTCTTT.

The chain combines TRBV7-9 with TRBJ2-2; 11 bases are a match to TRBD2. The CDR3 length is 15 residues. Germline values: CDR1 SEHNR, CDR2 FQNEAQ (reference sequence). With V trimmed by 10 bases and J by 1 base, 5 bases remained unmatched. The CDR3 DNA reads as TGTGCCACCCTAGCGGGAGGTCTGAACACCGGGGAGCTGTTTTTT. This encodes CATLAGGLNTGELFF.

The chain combines TRBV20-1 with TRBJ2-2, with 8 bases lining up with TRBD1. The CDR3 runs to 16 residues. Losses at the gene ends were 1 base for V and 0 bases for J; bases not matched to a gene: 4. CDR1 is DFQATT, CDR2 SNEGSKA, per germline (reference sequence). As DNA, the CDR3 is TGCAGTGCTAGAGGCAACAGGGGGACGAACACCGGGGAGCTGTTTTTT. Protein sequence: CSARGNRGTNTGELFF.

This clonotype occurred a few times. The chain employs TRBV24-1 and TRBJ2-2; tentative D call: TRBD1 (5 bases). There are 17 residues in the CDR3. Trimming removed 1 base from V and 2 bases from J, with 13 bases in between. The germline CDR1 and CDR2 sequences are KGHDR and SFDVKD. CDR3 protein: CATSDLALGENTGELFF. The CDR3 DNA sequence: TGTGCCACCAGTGATTTAGCGCTAGGGGAAAACACCGGGGAGCTGTTTTTT.

This clonotype was observed many times. This chain connects TRBV12-3 or TRBV12-4 to TRBJ2-7, with D possibly TRBD1 on 6 matching bases. This CDR3 comprises 16 residues. Trimming removed 4 bases at V and 3 bases at J, with 19 bases between. The CDR3, as DNA: TGTGCCAGCAGTTCCGGGACAAATAAGGTTGACTACGAGCAGTACTTC. Translation: CASSSGTNKVDYEQYF.

This clonotype was found a few times. The CDR3 DNA reads as TGCGCCAGCAGCTTGGATGAGGGACGGCAGTTTCAGACCCAGTACTTC. Its translation: CASSLDEGRQFQTQYF. This rearrangement joins TRBV5-1 to TRBJ2-5, with D perhaps given as TRBD1 or TRBD2 (5 bases each). The V gene lost 0 bases and the J gene lost 6 bases, with 18 bases spanning the gap. Germline V CDR1 and CDR2: SGHRS, YFSETQ. This CDR3 contains 16 residues.

This clonotype showed up just a few times. The chain links TRBV5-1 to TRBJ2-7; a weak D match, TRBD2 (6 bases). Germline assignment: CDR1 SGHRS and CDR2 YFSETQ. V was pared by 0 bases and J by 6 bases, with 16 bases between. The CDR3 sequence is 15 residues long. For the CDR3, the DNA is TGCGCCAGCAGCTTGGGGGACTTCCGTACGAGCGAGCAGTACTTC. This translates into CASSLGDFRTSEQYF.

This clonotype was found many times. CDR3 nucleotide sequence: TGTGCCAGCAGTGAATACCGGGGGCGAAATTCACCCCTCCACTTT. It is translated as CASSEYRGRNSPLHF. The gene calls are TRBV25-1 and TRBJ1-6; D perhaps matches TRBD1 (6 bases). The V end lost 0 bases, the J end lost 7 bases, and 10 bases lay between the germline ends. The CDR3 totals 15 residues. CDR1 and CDR2 (germline): MGHDK, SYGVNS.

The sample holds a few counts of this clonotype. V usage is TRBV7-9 and J usage is TRBJ1-2, with 9 bases fitting TRBD1. This CDR3 is built from 17 residues. Germline CDR1 and CDR2: SEHNR and FQNEAQ (reference sequence). V lost 7 bases, J lost 3 bases, and 15 bases stayed unmatched. The CDR3 DNA sequence: TGTGCCAGCACCAACCGAAGGGGGACAGGGAAAGACTATGGCTACACCTTC. As protein: CASTNRRGTGKDYGYTF.

A few counts support this clonotype. The V call is TRBV15, the J call TRBJ2-5, with D possibly matching TRBD2 (7 bases). This CDR3 spans 15 amino acids. Germline V lookup: CDR1 LNHNV, CDR2 YYDKDF (reference sequence). Trimming left V 1 base short and J 5 bases short, with 14 bases between. The CDR3 DNA sequence: TGTGCCACCAGCAGAGTGTCGCGGGGGCCGGAGACCCAGTACTTC. Translation: CATSRVSRGPETQYF.

The chain is built from TRBV11-2 and TRBJ2-7, with D possibly TRBD2 on 6 matching bases. Trimming pared 5 bases from V and 2 bases from J, leaving 13 bases between. Germline assignment: CDR1 SGHAT and CDR2 FQNNGV. This CDR3 has 14 amino acids. CDR3 in DNA: TGTGCCAGCAGCAATAGCCTAGCGACCTACGAGCAGTACTTC. This codes for CASSNSLATYEQYF.

The table lists this clonotype with a count of one. The chain combines TRBV6-1 with TRBJ1-1; 7 nucleotides line up with TRBD1. The CDR3 is 16 residues long. V gave up 7 bases and J gave up 0 bases; unmatched junction bases: 11. Germline lookup yields CDR1 MNHNS and CDR2 SASEGT. As DNA, the CDR3 is TGTGCCAGCAACGGCCCCTCCAGGGGGTTGAACACTGAAGCTTTCTTT. It translates to CASNGPSRGLNTEAFF.

This clonotype was detected a few times. The gene calls are TRBV12-3 or TRBV12-4 and TRBJ1-5; the match to TRBD1 covers 7 bases. J was trimmed by 1 base and V by 7 bases; bases with no gene match: 7. The CDR3 consists of 15 residues. DNA for the CDR3: TGTGCCAGCACTCCCGGGACAGCCAGCAATCAGCCCCAGCATTTT. This encodes CASTPGTASNQPQHF.

This clonotype was seen repeatedly, ten times or more. The chain is built from TRBV12-3 or TRBV12-4 and TRBJ1-1; D possibly corresponds to TRBD1 (6 bases). The CDR3 extends over 15 amino acids. Trimming stripped 7 bases from V and 0 bases from J, with 15 bases between. The CDR3 nucleotides read TGTGCCAGCACCGACTCCGGACAGATGAACACTGAAGCTTTCTTT. It specifies CASTDSGQMNTEAFF.

This clonotype was seen at least ten times. The chain uses TRBV12-5 and TRBJ2-3, with D maybe TRBD1 (6 bases). This CDR3 is 14 amino acids long. From germline, CDR1 is LGHNT and CDR2 FRNRAP. V was cut by 1 base and J by 6 bases, with 11 bases left in between. The CDR3 region has the DNA TGTGCTAGTGGTTTGGGACTACAGGGTGATACGCAGTATTTT. Translated, it gives CASGLGLQGDTQYF.

Only a few counts were recorded for this clonotype. This chain links TRBV12-3 or TRBV12-4 with TRBJ1-6, with D perhaps matching TRBD1 (5 bases). The CDR3 loop spans 15 amino acids. Trimming stripped 7 bases from V and 10 bases from J, with 20 bases between. This chain's CDR3 is CASTLARGSGSPLHF. DNA for the CDR3: TGTGCCAGCACCCTCGCTAGGGGATCGGGGTCACCCCTCCACTTT.

This clonotype was detected a few times. The chain has TRBV15 and TRBJ2-3; no clear D. The CDR3 is 16 amino acids. The ends were cut back, 0 bases at V and 0 bases at J, with 10 bases in the middle. The germline V gene encodes CDR1 LNHNV and CDR2 YYDKDF (reference sequence). The CDR3 region is CATSRESAASTDTQYF. The CDR3 DNA reads TGTGCCACCAGCAGAGAGTCGGCAGCTAGCACAGATACGCAGTATTTT.

This clonotype was observed at least ten times. The V and J genes are TRBV10-2 and TRBJ2-7; TRBD2 aligns across 7 bases. This CDR3 has 14 amino acids. The junction had 6 bases not matched to a gene; V was cut back by 0 bases and J by 7 bases. Germline V CDR1 and CDR2: WSHSY, SAAADI. DNA for the CDR3: TGCGCCAGCAGTGAGTCTGCGGGAGCGGAGGAGCAGTACTTC. Protein product: CASSESAGAEEQYF.

CDR3 DNA sequence: TGTGCCACCAAGACAGGGTCGAACACCGGGGAGCTGTTTTTT. Translation: CATKTGSNTGELFF. The chain couples TRBV7-6 to TRBJ2-2, with TRBD1 matching over 7 bases. The J segment lost 0 bases and the V segment lost 10 bases, leaving 5 bases of the junction unmatched. Germline V gives CDR1 SGHVS, CDR2 FNYEAQ. CDR3 length: 14 amino acids.

V usage is TRBV12-3 or TRBV12-4 and J usage is TRBJ2-3; 8 nucleotides line up with TRBD1. There are 18 residues in the CDR3. J lost 2 bases, V lost 6 bases, and 16 bases had no gene match. CDR3 nucleotide sequence: TGTGCCAGCAGCTTAATCCCCGACAGGGGCCCGTCCACAGATACGCAGTATTTT. It specifies CASSLIPDRGPSTDTQYF.

This clonotype was seen a few times. The V gene is TRBV15, the J gene TRBJ2-7; a weak D match, TRBD1 (5 bases). V gave up 5 bases and J gave up 3 bases, with 14 bases separating them. Germline-derived CDR1 and CDR2 are LNHNV and YYDKDF (reference sequence). The CDR3 runs to 14 residues. This CDR3 is CATSPLDTDYEQYF. The CDR3 DNA reads TGTGCCACCAGCCCCCTGGACACAGACTACGAGCAGTACTTC.

This clonotype was seen at least ten times. The CDR3 nucleotides read TGCGCCAGCAGCCAAGTGAACCTAGTTTACACAGATACGCAGTATTTT. Protein: CASSQVNLVYTDTQYF. The J gene is TRBJ2-3, the V gene TRBV4-1; D is unclear. This CDR3 is built from 16 residues. Germline CDR1 is MGHRA and CDR2 is YSYEKL. The V gene lost 1 base and the J gene lost 2 bases, with 13 bases spanning the gap.

V is TRBV2 and J is TRBJ2-5, with D tentatively TRBD1 (5 bases). V was pared by 10 bases and J by 0 bases, with 27 bases between. The CDR3 has 18 amino acids. Germline values: CDR1 SNHLY, CDR2 FYNNEI. The CDR3 spells CAIPIDSTLYPYQETQYF. The CDR3 bases are TGTGCCATCCCCATTGACAGTACCCTCTACCCGTACCAAGAGACCCAGTACTTC.

The chain couples TRBV7-9 to TRBJ1-1; possibly TRBD1 for D (5 bases). With 6 bases removed from V and 1 base from J, the gap between germline ends came to 12 bases. The CDR3 length is 14 residues. CDR1 SEHNR and CDR2 FQNEAQ come from the germline V gene (reference sequence). In DNA, the CDR3 is TGTGCCAGCAGAGGTTCGCAGGGGAACACTGAAGCTTTCTTT. Its protein is CASRGSQGNTEAFF.

This clonotype occurred a few times. The chain carries TRBV6-5 and TRBJ2-5; D is uncertain. Germline CDR1 is MNHEY and CDR2 is SVGAGI. This CDR3 region has 10 residues. The V gene lost 5 bases and the J gene lost 6 bases, with 4 bases spanning the gap. The CDR3 region is CASSPQTQYF. For the CDR3, the DNA is TGTGCCAGCAGTCCTCAGACCCAGTACTTC.

The table lists this clonotype with many counts. The V gene is TRBV28, the J gene TRBJ1-2; TRBD1 aligns across 11 bases. V lost 4 bases to trimming and J lost 5 bases; unmatched junction nucleotides: 9. The germline V gene encodes CDR1 MDHEN and CDR2 SYDVKM. The CDR3 is 16 residues long. The DNA for the CDR3 is TGTGCCAGCAGTTCGGGGTCGGGACAGGGGGAATATGGCTACACCTTC. It is translated as CASSSGSGQGEYGYTF.